The present T cell receptor (beta chain) was sequenced within a study of blood T cell repertoires in COVID-19. Clones were read by immunoSEQ multiplex PCR, and TCRdb kept only the in-frame ones, dropping some. The sample has 72,000 or so clones, about 90% seen once. Germline CDR1 and CDR2: MNHEY and SVGAGI. Trimming pared 6 bases from V and 3 bases from J, leaving 11 bases between. This CDR3 spans 13 amino acids. The sample consisted of peripheral blood. The chain is built from TRBV6-5 and TRBJ1-1, with D perhaps matching TRBD1 (6 bases). The source of this sequence is a man aged 60 to 69 with acute or convalescent COVID-19. Written as DNA, the CDR3 is TGTGCCAGCAGCGTACAGGGCGACACTGAAGCTTTCTTT. Protein product: CASSVQGDTEAFF.